The 16 T cell receptor beta chains below were found in one sample sequenced in a study of blood T cell repertoires in COVID-19. Profiled with immunoSEQ multiplex PCR; TCRdb holds only in-frame clones, not every one. The table includes about 360,000 clones, 81% detected once. Sequenced: peripheral blood. The receptors derive from a human donor with acute or convalescent COVID-19. The donor label of this sample is uncertain.

This chain connects TRBV28 to TRBJ1-2; the D gene is possibly TRBD1 (6 bases). This CDR3 spans 12 amino acids. The germline CDR1 and CDR2 sequences are MDHEN and SYDVKM. V dropped 6 bases and J dropped 5 bases, with 10 bases sitting between them. CDR3 loop: CASSETGYGYTF. DNA of the CDR3: TGTGCCAGCAGCGAAACAGGGTATGGCTACACCTTC.

In the case of this clone: At the DNA level, this CDR3 is encoded by other sequences in the same sample as well. The chain employs TRBV28 and TRBJ1-5; D gene unclear. The CDR3 spans 14 residues. CDR1 and CDR2 (germline): MDHEN, SYDVKM. Trimming shortened V by 2 bases and J by 4 bases, and 9 bases separated the two germline ends. Here the CDR3 DNA reads TGTGCCAGCAGTTTAATTCGGGATAATCAGCCCCAGCATTTT. Its translation: CASSLIRDNQPQHF.

This chain uses TRBV13 with TRBJ1-6; 7 nucleotides match TRBD1. The trim removed 5 bases at V and 9 bases at J, leaving 10 bases unmatched. There are 15 residues in the CDR3. CDR1 PRHDT and CDR2 FYEKMQ come from the germline V gene (reference sequence). CDR3 nucleotides: TGTGCCAGCAGCACAGATCGACAGGGCCGTTCACCCCTCCACTTT. It is translated as CASSTDRQGRSPLHF.

In this sample, this clone turned up a few times. The V call is TRBV2, the J call TRBJ2-7; tentative D call: TRBD1 (6 bases). The CDR3 is 15 residues long. The V gene's germline CDR1 is SNHLY and CDR2 FYNNEI. V was trimmed by 4 bases and J by 1 base, leaving 14 bases between them. The CDR3 coding sequence is TGTGCCAGCAGTGGAGCAGGGGTGAAATCCTACGAGCAGTACTTC. This codes for CASSGAGVKSYEQYF.

The chain has TRBV3-1 (or the pseudogene TRBV3-2) and TRBJ1-5; tentatively, D is TRBD1 (6 bases). Germline V CDR1 and CDR2: LGHDT, YNNKEL (reference sequence). The CDR3 runs 13 residues. V was trimmed by 4 bases and J by 4 bases, leaving 8 bases between them. This chain's CDR3 is CASSRTENQPQHF. The CDR3 DNA sequence: TGTGCCAGCAGCCGGACAGAGAATCAGCCCCAGCATTTT.

This clone was counted at least ten times. The rearrangement joins TRBV10-3 to TRBJ1-4; D not certain. Germline-derived CDR1 and CDR2 are ENHRY and SYGVKD. CDR3 length: 12 residues. The V end was cut by 7 bases, the J end by 3 bases, with 6 bases between. The CDR3 loop reads CAIKGANEKLFF. The CDR3 DNA is TGTGCCATCAAGGGAGCTAATGAAAAACTGTTTTTT.

The rearrangement uses TRBV3-1 (or the pseudogene TRBV3-2) and TRBJ1-1; no clear D gene. The germline CDR1 and CDR2 sequences are LGHDT and YNNKEL (reference sequence). V was cut by 4 bases and J by 1 base, with 10 bases left in between. There are 14 residues in the CDR3. DNA of the CDR3: TGTGCCAGCAGCCTTGGGCCTACGAACACTGAAGCTTTCTTT. It is translated as CASSLGPTNTEAFF.

The V and J genes are TRBV5-8 and TRBJ2-1, with D tentatively TRBD2 (6 bases). Trimming shortened V by 4 bases and J by 8 bases, and 13 bases separated the two germline ends. The CDR3 runs to 13 residues. Per germline, CDR1 SGHTS and CDR2 YDEGEE. In DNA, the CDR3 is TGTGCCAGCAGCATGCGACTAGGCTATGAGCAGTTCTTC. Protein sequence: CASSMRLGYEQFF.

The V call is TRBV30, the J call TRBJ2-7, with D perhaps TRBD1 (6 bases). Germline CDR1 GTSNPN, CDR2 SVGIG (reference sequence). The CDR3 length is 11 residues. V lost 5 bases and J lost 5, with 10 bases in between. As DNA, the CDR3 is TGTGCCTGGCAGGGGATCCACGAGCAGTACTTC. Encoded protein: CAWQGIHEQYF.

The V gene is TRBV6-6, the J gene TRBJ2-7; TRBD1 agrees at 7 bases. The V and J ends lost 0 bases and 4 bases, in that order; junction bases with no gene match: 3. The CDR3 contains 14 residues. Germline assignment: CDR1 MNHNY and CDR2 SVGAGI (reference sequence). For the CDR3, the DNA is TGTGCCAGCAGTTACTCACAGGGGACGTACGAGCAGTACTTC. Its translation is CASSYSQGTYEQYF.

This chain uses TRBV6-6 with TRBJ1-5; D is unresolved. Looked up from germline, CDR1 is MNHNY and CDR2 is SVGAGI (reference sequence). Deletions cut 4 bases from V and 5 bases from J, with 6 bases between. The CDR3 is made up of 12 amino acids. The CDR3 coding sequence is TGTGCCAGCAGTTTCGACTATCAGCCCCAGCATTTT. Protein product: CASSFDYQPQHF.

CDR3 in DNA: TGTGCCAGCAGCCCGGCCGGGACTAGGGCCGCAGATACGCAGTATTTT. Encoded protein: CASSPAGTRAADTQYF. This chain uses TRBV7-9 with TRBJ2-3, with 8 bases that match TRBD2. Trimming cost V 5 bases and J 4 bases; bases outside gene matches: 11. The CDR3 has 16 amino acids. Germline CDR1 is SEHNR and CDR2 is FQNEAQ (reference sequence).

The genes are TRBV5-6 and TRBJ1-3; D remains ambiguous. CDR3 length: 17 amino acids. Trimming took 1 base from V and 0 from J, leaving 14 bases between them. Germline CDR1 reads SGHDT; CDR2 reads YYEEEE. The DNA for the CDR3 is TGTGCCAGCAGCTTGATCGGTGTGGGCAGCTCTGGAAACACCATATATTTT. It yields the protein CASSLIGVGSSGNTIYF.

The V call is TRBV27, the J call TRBJ2-3; 7 positions match TRBD2. The CDR3 totals 16 residues. With V trimmed by 3 bases and J by 2 bases, 8 bases remained unmatched. Per germline, CDR1 MNHEY and CDR2 SMNVEV (reference sequence). The CDR3 sequence: CASSFRASGYTDTQYF. CDR3 DNA sequence: TGTGCCAGCAGTTTTCGGGCTAGCGGTTACACAGATACGCAGTATTTT.

This clone has only a few counts. The V gene is TRBV30, the J gene TRBJ1-2; D gene unclear. The CDR3 is 12 amino acids. The germline V and J ends were trimmed by 2 bases and 8 bases, with 12 bases remaining between them. CDR1 and CDR2 (germline): GTSNPN, SVGIG (reference sequence). CDR3 loop: CAWSRAAGGYTF. CDR3 bases: TGTGCCTGGAGTCGGGCAGCGGGAGGCTACACCTTC.

The chain is built from TRBV2 and TRBJ2-2; a possible D gene is TRBD1 (6 bases). Trimming took off 4 bases at V and 1 base at J, with 7 bases between the two ends. The length of the CDR3 is 14 residues. Germline lookup yields CDR1 SNHLY and CDR2 FYNNEI. CDR3 sequence: CASSVTGNTGELFF. The CDR3 nucleotides read TGTGCCAGCAGTGTGACAGGGAACACCGGGGAGCTGTTTTTT.